The 19 T cell receptor beta chains below all came from one sample that was sequenced in a study of shared clonotypes between healthy human individuals. The protocol was immunoSEQ multiplex PCR, while the TCRdb copy is restricted to in-frame clones and leaves out a portion. Among millions of clones listed, more than 80% were seen once. Material for sequencing was naive CD4+ T cells sorted from blood. Indicated subset: CD45RA+ positively selected. The receptors originated from a man aged 18-30 years in good health.

This clone was observed once. V is TRBV18 and J is TRBJ1-3; D uncertain. The V end lost 7 bases, the J end lost 1 base, and 20 bases lay between the germline ends. CDR1 and CDR2 from the germline V gene are KGHSH and LQKENI. This CDR3 comprises 17 residues. The CDR3 protein is CASLPPGQKTSGNTIYF. Written as DNA, the CDR3 is TGTGCCAGCTTACCTCCTGGTCAAAAGACTTCTGGAAACACCATATATTTT.

The rearrangement links TRBV2 to TRBJ2-7; D possibly uses TRBD1 or TRBD2 (5 bases each). The CDR3 covers 12 residues. Trimming cost V 7 bases and J 9 bases, with 16 bases left between them. The V gene's germline CDR1 is SNHLY and CDR2 FYNNEI. The DNA for the CDR3 is TGTGCCAGCATGGGGGTGGGATTCGGGCAGTACTTC. As protein: CASMGVGFGQYF.

This clone was recorded once. V gene TRBV6-1 combines with J gene TRBJ1-5; 8 bases line up with TRBD1. The CDR3 has 17 residues. Germline V gene data show CDR1 as MNHNS and CDR2 as SASEGT. Unmatched junction bases numbered 12, after V lost 7 bases and J lost 1 base. The CDR3 DNA sequence: TGTGCCAGCACTGAGACAGGGGCCCTTTCGAGCAATCAGCCCCAGCATTTT. This codes for CASTETGALSSNQPQHF.

The genes are TRBV28 and TRBJ1-2; D gene unclear. CDR3 length: 15 residues. Looked up from germline, CDR1 is MDHEN and CDR2 is SYDVKM. Trimming stripped 6 bases from V and 2 bases from J, with 16 bases between. The CDR3 is CASSSPWPPNYGYTF. As DNA, the CDR3 is TGTGCCAGCAGCTCCCCGTGGCCACCAAACTATGGCTACACCTTC.

The genes are TRBV28 and TRBJ2-5; D possibly corresponds to TRBD1 (6 bases). V gave up 5 bases and J gave up 4 bases, with 14 bases separating them. CDR1 MDHEN and CDR2 SYDVKM come from the germline V gene. This CDR3 comprises 14 residues. Here the CDR3 DNA reads TGTGCCAGCAGTACCCACAGGGTCGGAGAGACCCAGTACTTC. Its protein is CASSTHRVGETQYF.

V is TRBV28 and J is TRBJ2-3; tentative D call: TRBD2 (6 bases). Trimming cost V 6 bases and J 7 bases, with 20 bases left between them. This CDR3 has 15 amino acids. CDR1 and CDR2 (germline): MDHEN, SYDVKM. The CDR3 region has the DNA TGTGCCAGCAGCTCTACTAGCCCGCAGGCTTATACGCAGTATTTT. Translated, it gives CASSSTSPQAYTQYF.

The CDR3 region is CASSSGGVVSPLHF. The DNA for the CDR3 is TGTGCCAGCAGTAGCGGGGGGGTCGTCTCACCCCTCCACTTT. The chain recombines TRBV6-5 with TRBJ1-6, with D possibly matching TRBD1 (5 bases). This CDR3 is 14 amino acids long. Trimming removed 5 bases at V and 10 bases at J, with 15 bases between. Germline CDR1 and CDR2: MNHEY and SVGAGI.

The chain uses TRBV29-1 and TRBJ1-5; unclear D gene. The CDR3 contains 15 residues. Per germline, CDR1 SQVTM and CDR2 ANQGSEA. The V end was cut by 5 bases, the J end by 7 bases, with 21 bases between. The CDR3 spells CSVSTDGGGGQPQHF. For the CDR3, the DNA is TGCAGCGTTTCCACTGATGGCGGCGGAGGACAGCCCCAGCATTTT. Full variable domain (rest looked up from reference TRBV29-1 and TRBJ1-5): SAVISQKPSRDICQRGTSLTIQCQVDSQVTMMFWYRQQPGQSLTLIATANQGSEATYESGFVIDKFPISRPNLTFSTLTVSNMSPEDSSIYLCSVSTDGGGGQPQHFGDGTRLSIL.

This chain joins TRBV29-1 and TRBJ2-7; D may match TRBD1 or TRBD2 (6 bases each). The CDR3 is 13 residues long. The germline CDR1 and CDR2 sequences are SQVTM and ANQGSEA. V lost 4 bases and J lost 6, with 16 bases in between. The CDR3: CSVARQEGGEQYF. In DNA, the CDR3 is TGCAGCGTTGCCCGACAGGAGGGTGGCGAGCAGTACTTC.

The CDR3 is CASSDPPGVTGELFF. The CDR3 DNA is TGTGCCAGCTCTGACCCCCCAGGGGTCACCGGGGAGCTGTTTTTT. The gene calls are TRBV6-5 and TRBJ2-2; tentatively, D is TRBD1 (6 bases). The CDR3 has 15 residues. The V end was cut by 8 bases, the J end by 4 bases, with 17 bases between. Germline-derived CDR1 and CDR2 are MNHEY and SVGAGI.

The chain carries TRBV5-4 and TRBJ2-1; perhaps TRBD2 as D (5 bases). This CDR3 comprises 15 residues. Germline loops: CDR1 SGHNT, CDR2 YYREEE (reference sequence). Trimming stripped 5 bases from V and 4 bases from J, with 16 bases between. The CDR3, as DNA: TGTGCCAGCAGTTTTGTTACTAGGAATTACAATGAGCAGTTCTTC. Residues: CASSFVTRNYNEQFF.

The J gene is TRBJ2-7, the V gene TRBV14; D possibly corresponds to TRBD1 (6 bases). The CDR3 covers 15 residues. The germline V and J ends were trimmed by 4 bases and 1 base, with 14 bases remaining between them. Looked up from germline, CDR1 is SGHDN and CDR2 is FVKESK. The CDR3, as DNA: TGTGCCAGCAGCCTACCCGGGACACCATCCTACGAGCAGTACTTC. Translation: CASSLPGTPSYEQYF.

The V gene is TRBV30, the J gene TRBJ2-5; D may be TRBD1 (6 bases). Germline loops: CDR1 GTSNPN, CDR2 SVGIG (reference sequence). V gave up 4 bases and J gave up 3 bases, with 9 bases separating them. The CDR3 runs to 12 residues. The DNA of the CDR3 is TGTGCCTGGAACAGGGTGAAAGAGACCCAGTACTTC. Its translation is CAWNRVKETQYF.

This clone was seen a handful of times. The chain combines TRBV5-1 with TRBJ1-1; D gene unclear. Looked up from germline, CDR1 is SGHRS and CDR2 is YFSETQ. The CDR3 is 14 amino acids. Deletions cut 2 bases from V and 0 bases from J, with 8 bases between. CDR3 nucleotide sequence: TGCGCCAGCAGCTTTGGTTACATGAACACTGAAGCTTTCTTT. Translating it yields CASSFGYMNTEAFF.

The V call is TRBV25-1, the J call TRBJ1-2; D possibly corresponds to TRBD1 (5 bases). Trimming stripped 2 bases from V and 2 bases from J, with 9 bases between. The V gene's germline CDR1 is MGHDK and CDR2 SYGVNS. The CDR3 is made up of 14 amino acids. The CDR3, as DNA: TGTGCCAGCAGTGAAGGCGACAGCAACTATGGCTACACCTTC. Translated, it gives CASSEGDSNYGYTF.

The rearrangement links TRBV6-7 to TRBJ1-4, with a possible D match to TRBD1 (5 bases). TRBV6-7 is recorded as an ORF, its role being uncertain. Trimming removed 2 bases at V and 5 bases at J, with 21 bases between. The CDR3 has 18 amino acids. The CDR3 region has the DNA TGTGCCAGCAGTTACCGGAGGGGACGGCTTGCTGTGAATGAAAAACTGTTTTTT. This gives the protein CASSYRRGRLAVNEKLFF.

There are a few counts of this clone. The chain recombines TRBV5-5 with TRBJ1-6; 8 nucleotides line up with TRBD1. The CDR3 is 15 amino acids. Germline V gene lookup returns CDR1 SGHKS and CDR2 YYEKEE (reference sequence). Trimming cost V 4 bases and J 8 bases; bases outside gene matches: 8. CDR3 sequence reads: CASSLRTGKDSPLHF. The DNA of the CDR3 is TGTGCCAGCAGCCTTAGGACAGGGAAGGATTCACCCCTCCACTTT. Full variable domain (rest looked up from reference TRBV5-5 and TRBJ1-6): DAGVTQSPTHLIKTRGQQVTLRCSPISGHKSVSWYQQVLGQGPQFIFQYYEKEERGRGNFPDRFSARQFPNYSSELNVNALLLGDSALYLCASSLRTGKDSPLHFGNGTRLTVT.

The sample holds one count of this clone. Other DNA sequences from this sample encode an identical CDR3 as well. V is TRBV30 and J is TRBJ2-1, with TRBD2 matching 9 bases. Losses at the gene ends were 0 bases for V and 4 bases for J; bases not matched to a gene: 4. Germline lookup yields CDR1 GTSNPN and CDR2 SVGIG (reference sequence). This CDR3 comprises 15 residues. In DNA, the CDR3 is TGTGCCTGGAGTGTACGAGCGGGAGGTTACAATGAGCAGTTCTTC. It codes for CAWSVRAGGYNEQFF.

J is TRBJ2-2 and V is TRBV4-3; 11 bases agree with TRBD2. The germline CDR1 and CDR2 sequences are LGHNA and YSLEER. The ends lost 8 bases at V and 4 bases at J; junction bases unmatched: 15. The CDR3 length is 18 residues. As DNA, the CDR3 is TGCGCCAGCTCCTTGGTTTTAGCGGGAGGGCCAGGCACCGGGGAGCTGTTTTTT. Protein: CASSLVLAGGPGTGELFF.